This entry features one TCR beta chain sequence. This record comes from a study of shared clonotypes between healthy human individuals. Sequenced by immunoSEQ multiplex PCR; TCRdb stores in-frame clones only, minus some. The sample carries under 850,000 clones, approximately 72% recorded once. Nashville, Tennessee was home to all donors, who were Caucasian adults. The source is a woman aged 30 to 39 in good health. Sequencing was performed on memory CD4+ T cells sorted from blood. Sample subset: CD45RA-negative fraction.

Here the CDR3 DNA reads TGTGCCAGTAGTTTCGCCAAGGGACTCGGGAGTCCTGGGGCCAACGTCCTGACTTTC. It codes for CASSFAKGLGSPGANVLTF. The V and J genes are TRBV19 and TRBJ2-6; weak D call: TRBD2 (6 bases). The CDR3 extends over 19 amino acids. Germline CDR1 is LNHDA and CDR2 is SQIVND (reference sequence). V shed 5 bases and J shed 2 bases, with 22 bases lying between them.